A selection of T cell receptor beta chains follows, all from one sample in a study of T cells in Graves' hyperthyroidism and ophthalmopathy. TCRdb reprocessed the multiplex PCR reads with MiXCR, giving one entry per CDR3 protein. The sample carries approximately 640,000 distinct CDR3 sequences, around 16% recorded once. Sequenced material: blood. These receptors originate from a woman aged 25 to 45 with Graves' hyperthyroidism. CDR3s include the opening cysteine and the closing phenylalanine or tryptophan.

cdr3_aa	v_call	j_call
CASSLSLMDTQYF	TRBV28	TRBJ2-3
CASSLVPPSTDTQYF	TRBV5-1	TRBJ2-3
CASSYFGSEQYF	TRBV6-1	TRBJ2-7
CASSSDEQFF	TRBV18	TRBJ2-1
CASREGNIDNEQFF	TRBV30	TRBJ2-1
CASSFRGSNHEQYF	TRBV28	TRBJ2-7
CASSLGRTGGYIISGTDTQYF	TRBV7-2	TRBJ2-3
CASTGRTGSETQYF	TRBV5-5	TRBJ2-5
CAWSVGGTLREQYF	TRBV30	TRBJ2-7
CASSQGLAGDTQYF	TRBV4-2	TRBJ2-3
CASNLAGGHTDTQYF	TRBV7-2	TRBJ2-3
CASSLWSGSIGTEAFF	TRBV28	TRBJ1-1
CASTPYGEQLNQPQHF	TRBV28	TRBJ1-5
CASSDPGDYEQYF	TRBV2	TRBJ2-7
CASSPPPGEGNTIYF	TRBV11-2	TRBJ1-3
CASSEAQTGTYEQYF	TRBV6-1	TRBJ2-7
CASAGTKKDEQFF	TRBV9	TRBJ2-1
CASSPLAGGTYNEQFF	TRBV6-1	TRBJ2-1
CASSRDLRGGPYSNQPQHF	TRBV7-8	TRBJ1-5
CASSLFGESGTGELFF	TRBV11-2	TRBJ2-2
CASSRDMLYGYTF	TRBV6-2/TRBV6-3	TRBJ1-2
CASRGTFYGYTF	TRBV28	TRBJ1-2
CASTGLADTQYF	TRBV2	TRBJ2-3
CASSFGTSGYEQYF	TRBV13	TRBJ2-7
CASSLEDPNTEAFF	TRBV7-9	TRBJ1-1
CASSPPDRQETQYF	TRBV5-1	TRBJ2-5
CASSLERAQYNEQFF	TRBV7-3	TRBJ2-1
CASSHWREAVEAYTQYF	TRBV28	TRBJ2-3
CASRALRGASNQPQHF	TRBV6-2/TRBV6-3	TRBJ1-5
CASSLDILTYNEQFF	TRBV5-4	TRBJ2-1
CASSQISETKNIQYF	TRBV5-5	TRBJ2-4
CASSATGETGELFF	TRBV5-1	TRBJ2-2
CASSEQEVIQYF	TRBV6-1	TRBJ2-4
CASSPRPERNQPQHF	TRBV3-1	TRBJ1-5
CASLVTYEKAFF	TRBV28	TRBJ1-1
CASTPRQGDYLSYNEQFF	TRBV6-1	TRBJ2-1
CASSEGSSGPLNTGELFF	TRBV28	TRBJ2-2
CSARVRGGYNEQFF	TRBV20-1	TRBJ2-1
CASSFAAGGPSYEQYF	TRBV28	TRBJ2-7
CASSSPSTGRNTEAFF	TRBV7-9	TRBJ1-1
CASSVNSENSGNTIYF	TRBV9	TRBJ1-3
CASRTGTGLQETQYF	TRBV6-1	TRBJ2-5
CASTLGQGGPSGNTIYF	TRBV25-1	TRBJ1-3
CASSPGTGGTQETQYF	TRBV11-1	TRBJ2-5
CSADHGQGGTEAFF	TRBV29-1	TRBJ1-1
CASRGFRAGDEQFF	TRBV5-8	TRBJ2-1
CSVEGGRAETNEKLFF	TRBV29-1	TRBJ1-4
CASSWTGGRTEAFF	TRBV28	TRBJ1-1
CASSPQGMSDQPQHF	TRBV5-1	TRBJ1-5
CARALEWGRGYMNTEAFF	TRBV19	TRBJ1-1
CASSGRQGAYNEQFF	TRBV6-4	TRBJ2-1